This T cell receptor beta chain derives from a study of identical twins. TCRdb reprocessed the 5' RACE reads via MiXCR and lists one record per CDR3 protein. In the table there are hundreds of thousands of distinct CDR3 sequences, over 20% of which are singletons. This clonotype was found once. These data also featured in a second study, about T cells expressing NK-cell markers. That investigation notes: Each of roughly 6 donors carried dominant NKG2C+ clonotypes accounting for about 1.0-7.5% of CD8+ T cells. The study found these clonotypes also leading the CD3+CD56-NKG2C+ fraction in a few donors.

Specimen: PBMCs. This receptor was obtained from a woman aged 18-30 years in good health.

The CDR3 region has the DNA TGTGCCAGCAGTTTAACTAGCGGGAGGGCCGGGGTGAATGAGCAGTTCTTC. Its translation: CASSLTSGRAGVNEQFF. The gene calls are TRBV27 and TRBJ2-1; TRBD2 aligns across 13 bases. Germline V gene data show CDR1 as MNHEY and CDR2 as SMNVEV (reference sequence). The V and J ends lost 2 bases and 7 bases, in that order; junction bases with no gene match: 8. CDR3 length: 17 amino acids.